This T cell receptor (beta chain) is from a study of OX40 agonist ivuxolimab in advanced cancers. Using immunoSEQ multiplex PCR, the repertoire was profiled, and TCRdb retains in-frame clones only, with some absent. Of around 31,000 clones listed, around 87% are singletons. The clonotype originates from an adult with an advanced solid tumor such as melanoma, head and neck, liver or kidney cancer. The material sequenced was CD4+ or CD8+ T cells sorted from blood, taken in a trial of the OX40 agonist ivuxolimab.

The CDR3 DNA reads as TGTGCCAGCATCCATAGGACAGCCGGCTACACCTTC. It encodes CASIHRTAGYTF. The gene calls are TRBV2 and TRBJ1-2; D perhaps matches TRBD1 (6 bases). Trimming cost V 7 bases and J 8 bases, with 14 bases left between them. CDR1 and CDR2 from the germline V gene are SNHLY and FYNNEI. This CDR3 has 12 residues.